This T cell receptor (beta chain) was documented in a study of CD8 T cells in Susac syndrome. Sequencing of TCR beta, carried out with a high-throughput approach, was applied to CD8+ and CD4+ T cells from the blood. The CD8+ and CD4+ T cells were negatively isolated, with the TEMRA cells enriched by FACS. CDR1 and CDR2 (germline): LNHDA, SQIVND (reference sequence). The CDR3 has 16 residues. Trimming left V 3 bases short and J 0 bases short, with 12 bases between. Note on this clonotype: Its antigen is unknown.

Study results and limitations: That the number of individuals in its TCR sequencing and HLA analysis was relatively small was acknowledged by the study.

When the RNA was reverse transcribed, random hexamers were used with an input of roughly 0.45 to 1 ug. With immunoSEQ multiplex PCR, TCR beta CDR3 was amplified across 54 Vbeta and 13 Jbeta. TCRdb re-called the immunoSEQ multiplex PCR reads with MiXCR, one entry per CDR3 protein. The sample consists of around 130,000 distinct CDR3 sequences, approximately 79% of them appearing once. The V call is TRBV19, the J call TRBJ2-1; a possible D gene is TRBD1 (6 bases). Input material: CD8+ T cells from PBMCs. This sequence was found in a human donor with multiple sclerosis. CDR3 sequence: CASSMGTTGSYNEQFF. DNA for the CDR3: TGTGCCAGTAGTATGGGAACGACAGGCTCCTACAATGAGCAGTTCTTC.